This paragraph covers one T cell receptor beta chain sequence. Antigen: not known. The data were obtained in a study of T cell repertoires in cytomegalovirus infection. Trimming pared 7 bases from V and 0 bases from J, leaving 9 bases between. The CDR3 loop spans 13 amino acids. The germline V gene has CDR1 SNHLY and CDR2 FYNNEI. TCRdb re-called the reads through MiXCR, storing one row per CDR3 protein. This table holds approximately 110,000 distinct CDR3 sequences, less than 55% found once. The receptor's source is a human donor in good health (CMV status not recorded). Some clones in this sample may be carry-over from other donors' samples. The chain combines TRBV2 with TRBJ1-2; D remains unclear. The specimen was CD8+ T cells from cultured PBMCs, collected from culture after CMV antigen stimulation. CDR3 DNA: TGTGCCAGCATTGCCCCCACTAACTATGGCTACACCTTC. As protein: CASIAPTNYGYTF. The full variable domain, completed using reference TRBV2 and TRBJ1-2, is EPEVTQTPSHQVTQMGQEVILRCVPISNHLYFYWYRQILGQKVEFLVSFYNNEISEKSEIFDDQFSVERPDGSNFTLKIRSTKLEDSAMYFCASIAPTNYGYTFGSGTRLTVV.